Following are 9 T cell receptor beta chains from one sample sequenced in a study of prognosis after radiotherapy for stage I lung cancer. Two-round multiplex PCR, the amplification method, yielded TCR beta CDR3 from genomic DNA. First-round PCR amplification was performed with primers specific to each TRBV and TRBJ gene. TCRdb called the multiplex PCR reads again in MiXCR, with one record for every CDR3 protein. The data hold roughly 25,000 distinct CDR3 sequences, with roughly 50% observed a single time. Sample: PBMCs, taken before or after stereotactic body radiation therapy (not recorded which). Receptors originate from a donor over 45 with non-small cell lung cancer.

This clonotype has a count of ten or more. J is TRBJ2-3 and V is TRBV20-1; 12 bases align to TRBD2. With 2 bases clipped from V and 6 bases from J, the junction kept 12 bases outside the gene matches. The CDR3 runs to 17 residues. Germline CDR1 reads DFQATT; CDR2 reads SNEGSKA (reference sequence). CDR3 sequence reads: CSARHILLAGGSDTQYF. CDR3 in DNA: TGCAGTGCTAGACACATCCTACTAGCGGGAGGCTCGGATACGCAGTATTTT.

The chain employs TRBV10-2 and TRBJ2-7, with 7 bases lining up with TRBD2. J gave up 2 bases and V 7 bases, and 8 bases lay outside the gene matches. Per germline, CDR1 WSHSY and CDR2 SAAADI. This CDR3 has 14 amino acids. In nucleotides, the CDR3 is TGCGCCAGCAAGGGCGGGGGATCGACCTACGAGCAGTACTTC. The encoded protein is CASKGGGSTYEQYF.

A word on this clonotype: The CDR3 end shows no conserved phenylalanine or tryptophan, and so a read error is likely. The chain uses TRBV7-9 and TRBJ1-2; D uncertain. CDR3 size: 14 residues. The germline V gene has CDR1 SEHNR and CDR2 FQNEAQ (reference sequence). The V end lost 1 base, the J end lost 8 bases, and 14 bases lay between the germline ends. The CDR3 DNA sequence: TGTGCCAGCAGCTTAGAGGTACCAAGAGGGGGCTACACCTTA. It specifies CASSLEVPRGGYTL.

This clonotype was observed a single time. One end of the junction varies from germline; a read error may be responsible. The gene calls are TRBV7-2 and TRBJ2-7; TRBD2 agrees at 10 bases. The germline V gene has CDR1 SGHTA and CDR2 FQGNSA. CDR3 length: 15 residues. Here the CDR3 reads CDSSFLLAGAGEQYF. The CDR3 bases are TGTGACAGCAGCTTCCTCCTAGCGGGAGCTGGAGAGCAGTACTTC.

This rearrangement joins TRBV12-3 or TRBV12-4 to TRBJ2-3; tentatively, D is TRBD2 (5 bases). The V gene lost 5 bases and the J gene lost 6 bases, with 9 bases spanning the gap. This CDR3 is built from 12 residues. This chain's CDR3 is CASSVWEDTQYF. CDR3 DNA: TGTGCCAGCAGTGTTTGGGAGGATACGCAGTATTTT.

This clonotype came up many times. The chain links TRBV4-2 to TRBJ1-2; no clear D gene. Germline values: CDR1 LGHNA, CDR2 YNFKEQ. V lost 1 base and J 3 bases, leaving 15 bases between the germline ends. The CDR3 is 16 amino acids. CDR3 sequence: CASSQGTTMGDYGYTF. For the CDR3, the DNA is TGTGCCAGCAGCCAAGGAACGACCATGGGAGACTATGGCTACACCTTC.

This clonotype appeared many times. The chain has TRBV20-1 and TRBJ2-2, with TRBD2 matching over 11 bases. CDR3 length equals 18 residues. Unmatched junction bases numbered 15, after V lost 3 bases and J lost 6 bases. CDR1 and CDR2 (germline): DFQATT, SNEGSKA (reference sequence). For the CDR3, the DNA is TGCAGTGCTAGCCCTAGCGGGAGGTATAGAACAGTCGCCGGGGAGCTGTTTTTT. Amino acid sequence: CSASPSGRYRTVAGELFF.

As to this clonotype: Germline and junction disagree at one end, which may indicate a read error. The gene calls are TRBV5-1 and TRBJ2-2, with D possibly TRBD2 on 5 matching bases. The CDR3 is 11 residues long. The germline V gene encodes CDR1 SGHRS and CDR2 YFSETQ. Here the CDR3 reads CESSYYGEMFF. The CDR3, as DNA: TGCGAAAGCAGCTACTACGGGGAGATGTTTTTT.

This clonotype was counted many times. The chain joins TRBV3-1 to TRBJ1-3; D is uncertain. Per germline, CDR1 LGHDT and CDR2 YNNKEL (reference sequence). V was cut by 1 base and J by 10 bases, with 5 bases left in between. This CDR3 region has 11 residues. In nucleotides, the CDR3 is TGTGCCAGCAGCCAAGGTGGAACCATATATTTT. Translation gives CASSQGGTIYF.